This paragraph covers one T cell receptor beta chain sequence. The data were taken from a study of blood T cell repertoires in COVID-19. Looking at the study overall: Acute-phase and convalescent COVID-19 samples originated in the United States, Italy and Spain. From T cells, B-cell-depleted T cells, or PBMCs came the material, which was cDNA or gDNA.

The CDR3 loop spans 15 amino acids. Germline V lookup: CDR1 SGHTA, CDR2 FQGNSA. With V trimmed by 2 bases and J by 5 bases, 8 bases remained unmatched. Per the original methods: Reference gene primer amplification gave nucleated cell count estimates. Profiling relied on immunoSEQ multiplex PCR, and the TCRdb table lists in-frame clones only, not all of them. The DNA was the basis for D and trimming; V, J and clone size are from that table. The sample gives roughly 80,000 clones, more than 85% of which show up once; approximately 1.6% is in the top ten. Input material: peripheral blood. This TCR was recovered from a man aged 55 to 70 with acute or convalescent COVID-19. The V and J genes are TRBV7-2 and TRBJ2-5, with 7 bases fitting TRBD2. The CDR3 bases are TGTGCCAGCAGCTTATGGGGCGGGAGTGGGGAGACCCAGTACTTC. Amino acids: CASSLWGGSGETQYF.